The 25 T cell receptor beta chains in this list originate from one sample, sequenced in a study of OX40 agonist ivuxolimab in advanced cancers. Produced via immunoSEQ multiplex PCR; TCRdb's table is partial and in-frame only. Of about 77,000 clones in the sample, approximately 81% are singletons; the top ten hold over 3.5%. The material was CD4+ or CD8+ T cells sorted from blood, obtained in a trial of the OX40 agonist ivuxolimab. The source of these receptors is an adult with an advanced solid tumor such as melanoma, head and neck, liver or kidney cancer.

About this clone: A single base separates this from a much larger clone, so it may be a read error. At the DNA level, this CDR3 is encoded by other sequences in the same sample as well. V and J are TRBV19 and TRBJ1-4, with no clear D. The CDR3 loop spans 14 amino acids. Per the germline V gene, CDR1 is LNHDA and CDR2 is SQIVND (reference sequence). V was pared by 6 bases and J by 10 bases, with 18 bases between. The CDR3 region is CASSPQANSGKLFF. For the CDR3, the DNA is TGTGCCAGTAGCCCCCAGGCTAATTCAGGAAAACTGTTTTTT.

In this sample, this clone turned up once. The chain has TRBV10-3 and TRBJ1-6, with a weak D call TRBD1 (5 bases). CDR1 and CDR2 (germline): ENHRY, SYGVKD. The CDR3 length is 14 residues. Trimming cost V 4 bases and J 5 bases, with 9 bases left between them. As DNA, the CDR3 is TGTGCCATCAGTGGAGGGGATGATAATTCACCCCTCCACTTT. This sequence encodes CAISGGDDNSPLHF.

This clone is medium-sized. This chain uses TRBV6-5 with TRBJ2-5; D is perhaps TRBD2 (6 bases). The CDR3 consists of 15 residues. The germline V gene has CDR1 MNHEY and CDR2 SVGAGI. V lost 6 bases and J lost 5, with 19 bases in between. The chain's CDR3 is CASRSPGRAGETQYF. The CDR3 DNA follows: TGTGCCAGCAGGTCACCGGGACGGGCGGGGGAGACCCAGTACTTC.

The chain couples TRBV7-6 to TRBJ1-4; 8 positions match TRBD1. The CDR3 runs 14 residues. The germline V gene encodes CDR1 SGHVS and CDR2 FNYEAQ. Trimming removed 3 bases from V and 7 bases from J; junction bases left unmatched: 4. The CDR3 DNA is TGTGCCAGCAGCTTGAACACAGGGGGTGAAAAACTGTTTTTT. It translates to CASSLNTGGEKLFF.

The V call is TRBV9, the J call TRBJ2-1; 9 positions agree with TRBD2. There are 15 residues in the CDR3. Germline CDR1 SGDLS, CDR2 YYNGEE. V shed 3 bases, J shed 8 bases, and the junction held 9 bases outside the gene matches. CDR3 region: CASSGRTSVGDEQFF. Written as DNA, the CDR3 is TGTGCCAGCAGCGGACGGACTAGCGTGGGAGATGAGCAGTTCTTC.

This chain joins TRBV6-1 and TRBJ2-7; no firm D call. In germline, CDR1 is MNHNS, CDR2 SASEGT. The CDR3 is 13 amino acids. V shed 4 bases and J shed 6 bases, with 13 bases lying between them. The CDR3 is CASSVTSRSEQYF. The CDR3 region has the DNA TGTGCCAGCAGTGTGACCAGCCGGTCCGAGCAGTACTTC.

V and J are TRBV7-2 and TRBJ2-1; D gene uncertain. The CDR3 has 14 residues. V was pared by 1 base and J by 7 bases, with 11 bases between. Germline V CDR1 and CDR2: SGHTA, FQGNSA. This CDR3 reads CASSLDPVGNEQFF. The CDR3 region has the DNA TGTGCCAGCAGCTTAGACCCAGTTGGGAATGAGCAGTTCTTC.

DNA for the CDR3: TGTGCCAGCAGCGCCGGTGGGCAGGGGTTCGAAGGAAACATTCAGTACTTC. Residues: CASSAGGQGFEGNIQYF. The chain joins TRBV5-4 to TRBJ2-4; possible D gene TRBD1, 6 bases. The CDR3 length is 17 residues. V lost 4 bases to trimming and J lost 6 bases, with 23 bases between them. In germline, CDR1 is SGHNT, CDR2 YYREEE (reference sequence).

V gene TRBV7-9 combines with J gene TRBJ1-1; TRBD1 is a possible D gene (6 bases). The CDR3 length is 14 residues. Germline CDR1 is SEHNR and CDR2 is FQNEAQ (reference sequence). The V end was cut by 2 bases, the J end by 4 bases, with 11 bases between. CDR3 sequence: CASSLQGLGTEAFF. For the CDR3, the DNA is TGTGCCAGCAGCTTACAGGGGTTGGGCACTGAAGCTTTCTTT.

This chain connects TRBV19 to TRBJ2-3; TRBD1 agrees at 9 bases. Germline V gene sequence: CDR1 LNHDA, CDR2 SQIVND (reference sequence). V was pared by 4 bases and J by 4 bases, with 12 bases of the junction left unmatched. CDR3 length equals 17 residues. CDR3 nucleotide sequence: TGTGCCAGTAGTAGCCCCCCCGGGACAGGGCGAGCAGATACGCAGTATTTT. Its translation: CASSSPPGTGRADTQYF.

This chain uses TRBV30 with TRBJ1-2, with D uncertain. Germline-derived CDR1 and CDR2 are GTSNPN and SVGIG (reference sequence). V gave up 4 bases and J gave up 0 bases, with 9 bases separating them. The CDR3 runs to 13 residues. The CDR3 nucleotides are TGTGCCTGGACTGAAGAGGCTAACTATGGCTACACCTTC. It translates to CAWTEEANYGYTF.

The rearrangement joins TRBV5-1 to TRBJ2-3; perhaps TRBD2 as D (5 bases). Germline loops: CDR1 SGHRS, CDR2 YFSETQ. The CDR3 is made up of 15 amino acids. V lost 0 bases to trimming and J lost 4 bases, with 12 bases between them. CDR3 in amino acids: CASSLDSRRPDTQYF. The CDR3 nucleotides are TGCGCCAGCAGCTTGGACAGCCGGAGGCCAGATACGCAGTATTTT.

This chain joins TRBV30 and TRBJ1-3; D unclear. Trimming shortened V by 4 bases and J by 0 bases, and 13 bases separated the two germline ends. CDR1 and CDR2 (germline): GTSNPN, SVGIG (reference sequence). The CDR3 spans 15 residues. The CDR3 is CAWTRWLSSGNTIYF. The CDR3 region has the DNA TGTGCCTGGACTAGGTGGCTGAGCTCTGGAAACACCATATATTTT.

The chain uses TRBV2 and TRBJ2-1; a weak D match, TRBD2 (5 bases). Germline CDR1 is SNHLY and CDR2 is FYNNEI. The CDR3 runs to 15 residues. Trimming cost V 2 bases and J 8 bases, with 16 bases left between them. CDR3 amino acids: CASSESLGKRDEQFF. In DNA, the CDR3 is TGTGCCAGCAGTGAATCGCTAGGGAAGAGGGATGAGCAGTTCTTC.

This clone occurred a few times. The J gene is TRBJ1-5, the V gene TRBV6-1, with 7 bases that match TRBD1. CDR3 size: 13 residues. The germline gives CDR1 MNHNS, CDR2 SASEGT. The V gene end was trimmed by 10 bases and the J gene end by 6 bases; junction bases not matched to a gene: 9. The CDR3 DNA reads as TGTGCCATCCAACAGGGGAGAGGTCAGCCCCAGCATTTT. Its translation is CAIQQGRGQPQHF.

V and J are TRBV2 and TRBJ2-2, with 8 bases that match TRBD2. The CDR3 is 14 residues long. The V segment lost 8 bases and the J segment 6 bases; nucleotides outside the gene matches: 8. Germline loops: CDR1 SNHLY, CDR2 FYNNEI. CDR3 coding DNA: TGTGCCAGCCTGACTAGCGCGGCGGCCGGGGAGCTGTTTTTT. This gives the protein CASLTSAAAGELFF.

This clone came up a few times. The V call is TRBV15, the J call TRBJ1-6; maybe TRBD1 (6 bases). Per the germline V gene, CDR1 is LNHNV and CDR2 is YYDKDF (reference sequence). This CDR3 is built from 14 residues. V dropped 5 bases and J dropped 10 bases, with 15 bases sitting between them. The CDR3 DNA is TGTGCCACCAGCCTACAGGGCCAGGGGTCACCCCTCCACTTT. It codes for CATSLQGQGSPLHF.

The gene calls are TRBV6-6 and TRBJ1-1; no firm D call. V lost 5 bases to trimming and J lost 5 bases, with 15 bases between them. The CDR3 totals 14 residues. Germline CDR1 reads MNHNY; CDR2 reads SVGAGI (reference sequence). The CDR3 loop is CASSPDLRGTEAFF. For the CDR3, the DNA is TGTGCCAGCAGTCCGGATCTGCGGGGTACTGAAGCTTTCTTT.

The J gene is TRBJ1-2, the V gene TRBV7-8, with TRBD1 identical over 7 bases. V dropped 0 bases and J dropped 4; count of bases not matched to a gene: 11. There are 17 residues in the CDR3. Germline V gene lookup returns CDR1 SGHVS and CDR2 FQNEAQ. The CDR3 bases are TGTGCCAGCAGCTTAGCGCTAGGTACCGGGACAGTCTATGGCTACACCTTC. It specifies CASSLALGTGTVYGYTF.

This rearrangement joins TRBV2 to TRBJ2-7; 12 nucleotides agree with TRBD1. Trimming took 8 bases from V and 5 from J; bases not matched to a gene: 4. CDR1 and CDR2 (germline): SNHLY, FYNNEI. CDR3 length: 13 amino acids. This CDR3 reads CASSGTGGDEQYF. CDR3 nucleotides: TGTGCCAGCTCCGGGACAGGGGGCGACGAGCAGTACTTC. The whole variable domain, remainder taken from reference TRBV2 and TRBJ2-7, is EPEVTQTPSHQVTQMGQEVILRCVPISNHLYFYWYRQILGQKVEFLVSFYNNEISEKSEIFDDQFSVERPDGSNFTLKIRSTKLEDSAMYFCASSGTGGDEQYFGPGTRLTVT.

This sequence joins TRBV9 and TRBJ1-4; tentatively, D is TRBD1 (5 bases). CDR1 SGDLS and CDR2 YYNGEE come from the germline V gene. Trimming removed 1 base at V and 4 bases at J, with 5 bases between. The CDR3 runs to 13 residues. The DNA of the CDR3 is TGTGCCAGCAGCGTACAGGGTAATGAAAAACTGTTTTTT. It specifies CASSVQGNEKLFF.

This clone was observed a single time. The rearrangement links TRBV6-1 to TRBJ2-3; 12 bases agree with TRBD2. The CDR3 totals 15 residues. In germline, CDR1 is MNHNS, CDR2 SASEGT. V shed 4 bases, J shed 1 base, and the junction held 0 bases outside the gene matches. The chain's CDR3 is CASSGTSGGTDTQYF. CDR3 coding DNA: TGTGCCAGCAGTGGGACTAGCGGGGGCACAGATACGCAGTATTTT.

The chain combines TRBV27 with TRBJ2-5; the match to TRBD2 covers 11 bases. Germline V gene lookup returns CDR1 MNHEY and CDR2 SMNVEV (reference sequence). The junction had 12 bases not matched to a gene; V was cut back by 8 bases and J by 4 bases. The CDR3 sequence is 16 residues long. CDR3 residues: CASGEGTSGGGETQYF. The CDR3 region has the DNA TGTGCCAGCGGGGAAGGGACTAGCGGAGGGGGAGAGACCCAGTACTTC.

This clone was observed a single time. The rearrangement joins TRBV18 to TRBJ1-4; D unclear. The CDR3 has 13 residues. Germline V gene data show CDR1 as KGHSH and CDR2 as LQKENI. V shed 4 bases and J shed 6 bases, with 9 bases lying between them. The CDR3 DNA is TGTGCCAGCTCACGTGAGGGTTATGAAAAACTGTTTTTT. Translating gives CASSREGYEKLFF.

This clone has ten or more counts. The rearrangement joins TRBV6-1 to TRBJ1-3; D is ambiguous. Trimming removed 3 bases from V and 0 bases from J, with 9 bases in between. CDR1 and CDR2 from the germline V gene are MNHNS and SASEGT. The CDR3 extends over 15 amino acids. CDR3 residues: CASSDGWNSGNTIYF. The CDR3 DNA reads TGTGCCAGCAGTGACGGATGGAACTCTGGAAACACCATATATTTT.